Listed here is a single TCR beta chain. Its antigen is unknown. Repertoires were sampled repeatedly during chemoradiotherapy. The data stem from a study of chemoradiotherapy in HPV16-positive cancers. Study-level background: A couple of HPV16-positive patients' cells yielded candidate HPV-specific clones and common motifs. Study-level findings and limits: Functional assays defining HPV-specific T cells used only a couple of HPV16-positive patients.

The table came from immunoSEQ multiplex PCR; TCRdb's copy has only in-frame clones and leaves some out. The table shows 45,000 to 60,000 clones, with around nine tenths occurring only once. The CDR3 runs 16 residues. V lost 1 base, J lost 1 base, and 11 bases lay in between. CDR1 is SGHDT and CDR2 is YYEEEE in the germline V gene. This TCR came from a human donor with HPV-associated anogenital cancer. The sample consisted of blood, taken from a patient who underwent chemoradiotherapy. V is TRBV5-6 and J is TRBJ1-4; D is undetermined. The CDR3 bases are TGTGCCAGCAGCTTGTTGGCGGTGGGAACTAATGAAAAACTGTTTTTT. As protein: CASSLLAVGTNEKLFF.